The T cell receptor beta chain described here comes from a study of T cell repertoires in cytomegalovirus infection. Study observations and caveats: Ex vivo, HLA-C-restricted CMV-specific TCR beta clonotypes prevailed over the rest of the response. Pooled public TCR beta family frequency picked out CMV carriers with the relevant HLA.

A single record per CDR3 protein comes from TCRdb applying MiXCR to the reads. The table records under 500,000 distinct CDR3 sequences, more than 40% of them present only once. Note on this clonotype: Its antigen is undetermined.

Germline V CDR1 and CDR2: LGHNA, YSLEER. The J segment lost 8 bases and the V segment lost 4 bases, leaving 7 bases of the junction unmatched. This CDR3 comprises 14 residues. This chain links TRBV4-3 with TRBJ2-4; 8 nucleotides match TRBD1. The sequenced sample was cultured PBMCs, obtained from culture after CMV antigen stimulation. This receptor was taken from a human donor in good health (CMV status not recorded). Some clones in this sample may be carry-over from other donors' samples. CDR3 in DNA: TGCGCCAGCAGCCCCCAGGACAGGGCGGACATTCAGTACTTC. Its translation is CASSPQDRADIQYF.